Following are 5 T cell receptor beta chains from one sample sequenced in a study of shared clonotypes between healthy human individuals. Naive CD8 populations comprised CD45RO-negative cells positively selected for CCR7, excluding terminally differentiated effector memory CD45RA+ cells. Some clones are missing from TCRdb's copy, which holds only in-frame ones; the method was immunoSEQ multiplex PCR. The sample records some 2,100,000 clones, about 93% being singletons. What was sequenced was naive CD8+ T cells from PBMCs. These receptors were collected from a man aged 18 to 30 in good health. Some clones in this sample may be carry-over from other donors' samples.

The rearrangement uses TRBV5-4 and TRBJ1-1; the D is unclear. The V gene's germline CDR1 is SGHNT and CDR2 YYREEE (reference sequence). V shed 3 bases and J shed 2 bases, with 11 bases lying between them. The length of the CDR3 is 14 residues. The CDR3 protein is CASSWEMGNTEAFF. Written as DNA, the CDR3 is TGTGCCAGCAGCTGGGAGATGGGAAACACTGAAGCTTTCTTT.

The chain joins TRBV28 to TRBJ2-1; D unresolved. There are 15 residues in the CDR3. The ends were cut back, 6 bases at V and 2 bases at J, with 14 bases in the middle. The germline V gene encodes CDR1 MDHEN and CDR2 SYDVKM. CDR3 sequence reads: CASRQPTTAYNEQFF. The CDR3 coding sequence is TGTGCCAGCAGACAGCCCACCACAGCCTACAATGAGCAGTTCTTC.

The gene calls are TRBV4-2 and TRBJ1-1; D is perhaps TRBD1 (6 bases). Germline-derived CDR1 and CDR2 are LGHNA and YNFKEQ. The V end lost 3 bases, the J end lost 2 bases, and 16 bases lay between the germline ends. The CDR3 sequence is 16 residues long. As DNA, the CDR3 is TGTGCCAGCAGCCAGTATCTCGGGGGGCTAAACACTGAAGCTTTCTTT. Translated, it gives CASSQYLGGLNTEAFF.

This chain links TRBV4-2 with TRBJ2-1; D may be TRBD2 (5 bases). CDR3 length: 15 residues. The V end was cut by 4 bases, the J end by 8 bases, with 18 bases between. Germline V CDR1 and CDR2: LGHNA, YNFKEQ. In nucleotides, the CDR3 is TGTGCCAGCAGCCCCCGGGAATTACTCAACGATGAGCAGTTCTTC. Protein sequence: CASSPRELLNDEQFF.

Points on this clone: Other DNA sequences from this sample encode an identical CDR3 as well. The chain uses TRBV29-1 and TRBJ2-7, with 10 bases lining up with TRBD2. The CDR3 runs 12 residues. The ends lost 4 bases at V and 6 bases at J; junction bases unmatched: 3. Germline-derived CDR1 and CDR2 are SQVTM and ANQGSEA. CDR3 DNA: TGCAGCGTTGTAGCGGGAGGAGGCGAGCAGTACTTC. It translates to CSVVAGGGEQYF.